What follows are 17 T cell receptor beta chains derived from one specimen sequenced in a study of memory CD4+ T cells and cytomegalovirus serostatus. The sort gate was single viable CD3+CD4+CD8-CD45RO+ cells for memory CD4+ T cells. This table comes from immunoSEQ multiplex PCR, and its TCRdb copy is limited to in-frame clones, with some not included. In the table there are approximately 61,000 clones, around 81% of which are singletons. Input material: memory CD4+ T cells from blood. The receptor source for this set is an adult in good health and CMV-seronegative. Some clones in this sample may be carry-over from other donors' samples.

This chain connects TRBV7-9 to TRBJ2-7; D may match TRBD1 or TRBD2 (6 bases each). The germline V gene has CDR1 SEHNR and CDR2 FQNEAQ (reference sequence). The CDR3 totals 13 residues. Trimming took off 5 bases at V and 4 bases at J, with 12 bases between the two ends. The CDR3 region has the DNA TGTGCCAGCAGCGGGGGGCGCGCGTACGAGCAGTACTTC. It specifies CASSGGRAYEQYF.

The DNA for the CDR3 is TGTGCCAGCAGTTGGAGTTCACAGGGTGGGACAGATACGCAGTATTTT. It specifies CASSWSSQGGTDTQYF. This chain uses TRBV6-5 with TRBJ2-3, with D tentatively TRBD1 (6 bases). Germline CDR1 is MNHEY and CDR2 is SVGAGI. The CDR3 is made up of 16 amino acids. V shed 4 bases and J shed 3 bases, with 17 bases lying between them.

The chain uses TRBV7-2 and TRBJ2-1, with TRBD2 identical over 8 bases. The CDR3 runs to 16 residues. Germline CDR1 and CDR2: SGHTA and FQGNSA. V lost 5 bases, J lost 4 bases, and 10 bases stayed unmatched. The CDR3 sequence is CASSPGLGRAYNEQFF. In DNA form, the CDR3 reads TGTGCCAGCAGCCCGGGACTAGGGAGGGCTTACAATGAGCAGTTCTTC.

J is TRBJ1-1 and V is TRBV27; TRBD1 aligns across 8 bases. Germline CDR1 and CDR2: MNHEY and SMNVEV (reference sequence). The CDR3 contains 16 residues. With 4 bases clipped from V and 3 bases from J, the junction kept 10 bases outside the gene matches. The DNA for the CDR3 is TGTGCCAGCAGTTCCACATACAGGGGGATTGACACTGAAGCTTTCTTT. It specifies CASSSTYRGIDTEAFF.

The sample holds a few counts of this clone. The chain joins TRBV19 to TRBJ1-1; no firm D call. The CDR3 is 12 residues long. V was pared by 4 bases and J by 0 bases, with 3 bases between. Per germline, CDR1 LNHDA and CDR2 SQIVND (reference sequence). CDR3 in DNA: TGTGCCAGTAGTAGGGTGAACACTGAAGCTTTCTTT. This codes for CASSRVNTEAFF.

The chain has TRBV4-1 and TRBJ2-7, with 8 nucleotides matching TRBD1. V was clipped by 0 bases and J by 3 bases; unmatched bases: 7. The germline gives CDR1 MGHRA, CDR2 YSYEKL. There are 16 residues in the CDR3. In DNA, the CDR3 is TGCGCCAGCAGCCAAGATTGGGGACAGGTATTCTACGAGCAGTACTTC. Amino acid sequence: CASSQDWGQVFYEQYF.

The chain combines TRBV7-2 with TRBJ2-4; TRBD2 agrees at 8 bases. The CDR3 has 19 amino acids. Unmatched junction bases numbered 15, after V lost 3 bases and J lost 2 bases. CDR1 and CDR2 (germline): SGHTA, FQGNSA. CDR3 region: CASSLGPGGAIGSKNIQYF. Here the CDR3 DNA reads TGTGCCAGCAGCTTGGGCCCCGGGGGGGCCATCGGATCCAAAAACATTCAGTACTTC.

There are a few counts of this clone. The CDR3 DNA is TGTGCCAGCGAAACAGGGTCCAGGGAGCAGTACTTC. Translated: CASETGSREQYF. The chain couples TRBV28 to TRBJ2-7; possible D gene TRBD1, 6 bases. Trimming removed 8 bases at V and 7 bases at J, with 15 bases between. Germline V gene lookup returns CDR1 MDHEN and CDR2 SYDVKM. The CDR3 loop spans 12 amino acids.

This clone is a singleton in its sample. The J gene is TRBJ2-4, the V gene TRBV7-2; D gene ambiguous. CDR1 and CDR2 from the germline V gene are SGHTA and FQGNSA. There are 13 residues in the CDR3. V gave up 3 bases and J gave up 7 bases, with 10 bases separating them. CDR3 sequence (DNA): TGTGCCAGCAGCTTTTTGGGTAGGAACATTCAGTACTTC. Residues: CASSFLGRNIQYF.

The CDR3 DNA is TGTGCCTGGGATAGGCGTAGGACAATCGGCGGGCAGTTCTTC. This translates into CAWDRRRTIGGQFF. The chain uses TRBV30 and TRBJ2-1; the D gene is possibly TRBD1 (5 bases). This CDR3 has 14 residues. CDR1 and CDR2 (germline): GTSNPN, SVGIG (reference sequence). Trimming took 5 bases from V and 12 from J, leaving 23 bases between them.

The rearrangement links TRBV30 to TRBJ2-5; the D gene is possibly TRBD1 (5 bases). V was trimmed by 2 bases and J by 2 bases, leaving 15 bases between them. The CDR3 spans 15 residues. Germline lookup yields CDR1 GTSNPN and CDR2 SVGIG (reference sequence). The CDR3 bases are TGTGCCTGGAGTAGGCTGTGGGGCTCTCAAGAGACCCAGTACTTC. Translation: CAWSRLWGSQETQYF. Variable domain in full (rest from reference TRBV30 and TRBJ2-5): SQTIHQWPATLVQPVGSPLSLECTVEGTSNPNLYWYRQAAGRGLQLLFYSVGIGQISSEVPQNLSASRPQDRQFILSSKKLLLSDSGFYLCAWSRLWGSQETQYFGPGTRLLVL.

The CDR3: CASSSAGGSRTGELFF. The CDR3 DNA reads as TGTGCCAGCAGCTCCGCTGGGGGGTCACGTACCGGGGAGCTGTTTTTT. This chain joins TRBV5-4 and TRBJ2-2, with a weak D call TRBD2 (6 bases). Germline V gives CDR1 SGHNT, CDR2 YYREEE (reference sequence). The CDR3 loop spans 16 amino acids. With 3 bases removed from V and 5 bases from J, the gap between germline ends came to 17 bases.

V gene TRBV7-9 combines with J gene TRBJ1-4; maybe TRBD1 (5 bases). Germline CDR1 SEHNR, CDR2 FQNEAQ (reference sequence). V was trimmed by 3 bases and J by 7 bases, leaving 15 bases between them. The CDR3 has 15 residues. CDR3 sequence: CASSFDGQGFEKLFF. The CDR3, as DNA: TGTGCCAGCAGCTTTGATGGCCAGGGATTTGAAAAACTGTTTTTT.

This chain uses TRBV5-4 with TRBJ2-7, with TRBD2 matching 10 bases. V shed 0 bases and J 4 bases; nucleotides not matched to a gene: 1. Germline-derived CDR1 and CDR2 are SGHNT and YYREEE (reference sequence). The CDR3 is made up of 14 amino acids. The CDR3 DNA reads as TGTGCCAGCAGCTTGGCTAGCGGGAGATACGAGCAGTACTTC. Residues: CASSLASGRYEQYF.

The chain uses TRBV5-6 and TRBJ2-3; TRBD2 is a possible D gene (6 bases). CDR1 is SGHDT and CDR2 is YYEEEE in the germline V gene. CDR3 length: 14 amino acids. Trimming pared 3 bases from V and 5 bases from J, leaving 13 bases between. CDR3 residues: CASSSPSAGDTQYF. The CDR3 nucleotides are TGTGCCAGCAGCTCTCCTAGCGCTGGAGATACGCAGTATTTT.

The genes are TRBV30 and TRBJ1-6; D might be TRBD1 (5 bases). This CDR3 has 14 residues. Germline loops: CDR1 GTSNPN, CDR2 SVGIG (reference sequence). The V end was cut by 1 base, the J end by 6 bases, with 10 bases between. CDR3 loop: CAWSGSGGNSPLHF. CDR3 in DNA: TGTGCCTGGAGTGGTAGCGGGGGTAATTCACCCCTCCACTTT.

This chain uses TRBV7-2 with TRBJ1-2; 9 nucleotides match TRBD1. The V gene's germline CDR1 is SGHTA and CDR2 FQGNSA. CDR3 length: 16 amino acids. The J segment lost 7 bases and the V segment lost 1 base, leaving 10 bases of the junction unmatched. This chain's CDR3 is CASSLGAPGQGRGYTF. The CDR3 region has the DNA TGTGCCAGCAGCTTAGGAGCCCCGGGACAGGGACGTGGCTACACCTTC. The complete variable domain, with remaining parts taken from reference TRBV7-2 and TRBJ1-2, reads GAGVSQSPSNKVTEKGKDVELRCDPISGHTALYWYRQSLGQGLEFLIYFQGNSAPDKSGLPSDRFSAERTGGSVSTLTIQRTQQEDSAVYLCASSLGAPGQGRGYTFGSGTRLTVV.